Listed below are T cell receptor beta chains from one sample, sequenced in a study of blood T cells in healthy people across ages. TCRdb called the 5' RACE reads again in MiXCR, with one record for every CDR3 protein. The sample yields roughly 800,000 distinct CDR3 sequences, 20% to 30% seen once. The sample was also reused in another study, on T cells of mothers and their children.

Sequencing was carried out using blood. The receptors were sampled from a boy between 10 and 17 years old in good health. The CDR3 runs from the conserved cysteine through the conserved F or W. A D gene is named only where the DNA matches it firmly. Some rows have no size entry. The others give once, few or many, or a class for an expanded clone.

TRBJ2-6 TRBV7-9 few - CASSFSESGANVLTF TGTGCCAGCAGCTTCTCCGAATCTGGGGCCAACGTCCTGACTTTC
TRBJ2-3 TRBV5-1 - - CASRNGGFTDTQYF TGCGCCAGCAGGAATGGGGGGTTCACAGATACGCAGTATTTT
TRBJ2-7 TRBV4-3 - TRBD1 CASSLDRVNSYEQYF TGCGCCAGCAGCCTGGACAGGGTGAACTCCTACGAGCAGTACTTC
TRBJ2-5 TRBV7-9 few TRBD2 CASSPVAGGPQTQYF TGTGCCAGCAGCCCTGTAGCGGGAGGGCCTCAGACCCAGTACTTC
TRBJ2-1 TRBV7-2 - - CASSLALVSSYNEQFF TGTGCCAGCAGCTTAGCACTAGTTAGCTCCTACAATGAGCAGTTCTTC
TRBJ2-1 TRBV29-1 - TRBD2 CSVMGLAGGNEQFF TGCAGCGTTATGGGACTAGCGGGAGGGAATGAGCAGTTCTTC
TRBJ2-1 TRBV18 once TRBD1 CASSPATGESSYNEQFF TGTGCCAGCTCACCAGCAACAGGGGAAAGCTCCTACAATGAGCAGTTCTTC
TRBJ2-7 TRBV4-3 once TRBD2 CASSQDRGAGAFYEQYF TGCGCCAGCAGCCAAGATCGGGGAGCGGGAGCGTTCTACGAGCAGTACTTC
TRBJ1-4 TRBV6-1 - - CASSVRAGANEKLFF TGTGCCAGCAGCGTCCGGGCGGGAGCTAATGAAAAACTGTTTTTT
TRBJ2-7 TRBV4-3 few - CASSQEHRVSYEQYF TGCGCCAGCAGCCAAGAGCACAGGGTTTCCTACGAGCAGTACTTC
TRBJ2-1 TRBV29-1 - TRBD1 CSVDPGQGRYNEQFF TGCAGCGTTGACCCCGGACAGGGTCGGTACAATGAGCAGTTCTTC
TRBJ1-1 TRBV11-1 - - CASSSPDNLNTEAFF TGTGCCAGCAGTTCCCCAGACAATCTGAACACTGAAGCTTTCTTT
TRBJ2-7 TRBV6-2/TRBV6-3 - - CASSDSAYEQYF TGTGCCAGCAGCGACAGCGCCTACGAGCAGTACTTC
TRBJ2-1 TRBV7-2 - - CASSPGAGVSYNEQFF TGTGCCAGCAGCCCAGGGGCGGGGGTATCCTACAATGAGCAGTTCTTC
TRBJ2-5 TRBV11-2 - - CASSPSGRAASLRRGETQYF TGTGCCAGCAGCCCTTCGGGGCGGGCCGCTTCTTTACGGAGGGGAGAGACCCAGTACTTC
TRBJ1-4 TRBV29-1 few - CSVPTGPPEKLFF TGCAGCGTGCCCACAGGGCCACCTGAAAAACTGTTTTTT
TRBJ2-5 TRBV2 - TRBD1 CASRDALTGTGEETQYF TGTGCCAGCAGGGATGCCCTAACCGGGACAGGCGAAGAGACCCAGTACTTC
TRBJ2-3 TRBV28 - - CASIRGGATDTQYF TGTGCCAGCATTCGGGGCGGAGCCACAGATACGCAGTATTTT
TRBJ2-5 TRBV12-3/TRBV12-4 few - CASSFSDLGGETQYF TGTGCCAGCAGTTTTAGTGACCTTGGGGGGGAGACCCAGTACTTC
TRBJ2-1 TRBV5-4 once - CASGSPHRPHEQFF TGTGCCAGCGGCTCCCCCCACAGGCCCCATGAGCAGTTCTTC
TRBJ2-1 TRBV19 - - CASSIVGLHNEQFF TGTGCCAGTAGTATAGTAGGGCTCCACAATGAGCAGTTCTTC
TRBJ2-1 TRBV20-1 few TRBD1 CSGMSGTGLDNEQFF TGCAGTGGAATGAGCGGGACAGGGCTGGACAATGAGCAGTTCTTC
TRBJ2-7 TRBV9 - TRBD2 CASSVDHGGAYEQYF TGTGCCAGCAGCGTAGATCACGGGGGGGCCTACGAGCAGTACTTC
TRBJ2-4 TRBV28 - - CASSYRGGAKNIQYF TGTGCCAGCAGCTACAGGGGGGGAGCCAAAAACATTCAGTACTTC
TRBJ2-5 TRBV29-1 - - CSVDRPSGETQYF TGCAGCGTTGATCGCCCCTCCGGAGAGACCCAGTACTTC
TRBJ2-7 TRBV6-1 few - CASREDEYRNYEQYF TGTGCCAGCAGGGAGGATGAGTACAGGAACTACGAGCAGTACTTC
TRBJ2-1 TRBV29-1 many - CSAASAVSYNEQFF TGCAGCGCCGCCTCGGCGGTTTCCTACAATGAGCAGTTCTTC
TRBJ1-1 TRBV7-2 - - CASSLRLGTEAFF TGTGCCAGCAGCTTGCGGTTGGGCACTGAAGCTTTCTTT
TRBJ2-5 TRBV4-3 few TRBD2 CASSQRTSGGAFQETQYF TGCGCCAGCAGCCAGAGAACTAGCGGGGGGGCATTCCAAGAGACCCAGTACTTC
TRBJ2-7 TRBV12-3/TRBV12-4 few - CASSLVAVDYNEQYF TGTGCCAGCAGTTTAGTAGCGGTGGACTACAATGAGCAGTACTTC
TRBJ2-4 TRBV29-1 many - CSVEVENIQYF TGCAGCGTTGAAGTGGAAAACATTCAGTACTTC
TRBJ2-7 TRBV6-2/TRBV6-3 - - CASEEGPSYEQYF TGTGCCAGCGAAGAGGGACCGTCCTACGAGCAGTACTTC
TRBJ2-2 TRBV27 - TRBD2 CASSSREGGMNTGELFF TGTGCCAGCAGTTCTAGAGAGGGAGGGATGAACACCGGGGAGCTGTTTTTT
TRBJ2-1 TRBV7-6 - TRBD2 CASSETSGAYIEQFF TGTGCCAGCAGCGAAACTAGCGGGGCCTACATTGAGCAGTTCTTC
TRBJ1-4 TRBV11-2 few - CASSLESIGATNEKLFF TGTGCCAGCAGCTTAGAATCCATCGGGGCAACTAATGAAAAACTGTTTTTT
TRBJ2-5 TRBV27 once TRBD2 CASRRGGWETQYF TGTGCCAGCAGGCGGGGGGGCTGGGAGACCCAGTACTTC
TRBJ2-5 TRBV7-2 - - CASSLSGRTQETQYF TGTGCCAGCAGCTTATCTGGGCGGACCCAAGAGACCCAGTACTTC
TRBJ1-5 TRBV20-1 - - CSARCGNQPQHF TGCAGTGCTAGGTGTGGCAATCAGCCCCAGCATTTT
TRBJ2-6 TRBV4-2 - - CASSQDAIHSGANVLTF TGTGCCAGCAGCCAAGATGCCATTCACTCTGGGGCCAACGTCCTGACTTTC
TRBJ2-7 TRBV7-8 - - CASIQGPPSTYEQYF TGTGCCAGCATCCAAGGGCCCCCCAGCACCTACGAGCAGTACTTC
TRBJ1-2 TRBV28 few - CASSLRAGTYGYTF TGTGCCAGCAGTTTACGGGCCGGAACCTATGGCTACACCTTC
TRBJ2-2 TRBV7-6 once - CASSSYISPAGELFF TGTGCCAGCAGCTCCTATATATCCCCAGCCGGGGAGCTGTTTTTT
TRBJ2-5 TRBV28 few TRBD2 CASSTRTSGGAGPETQYF TGTGCCAGCAGTACAAGGACTAGCGGGGGGGCCGGGCCAGAGACCCAGTACTTC
TRBJ2-5 TRBV2 few - CASSDRGLPRVETQYF TGTGCCAGCAGTGATAGGGGACTGCCGAGGGTAGAGACCCAGTACTTC
TRBJ2-7 TRBV7-2 few TRBD2 CASSLVGGLGGEQYF TGTGCCAGCAGCTTAGTAGGGGGACTAGGTGGAGAGCAGTACTTC
TRBJ2-3 TRBV20-1 once - CSARDGSGTDTQYF TGCAGTGCTAGGGACGGATCGGGAACAGATACGCAGTATTTT
TRBJ2-2 TRBV15 few - CATSINTGPSLAGELFF TGTGCCACCAGCATCAACACCGGGCCTTCATTGGCCGGGGAGCTGTTTTTT